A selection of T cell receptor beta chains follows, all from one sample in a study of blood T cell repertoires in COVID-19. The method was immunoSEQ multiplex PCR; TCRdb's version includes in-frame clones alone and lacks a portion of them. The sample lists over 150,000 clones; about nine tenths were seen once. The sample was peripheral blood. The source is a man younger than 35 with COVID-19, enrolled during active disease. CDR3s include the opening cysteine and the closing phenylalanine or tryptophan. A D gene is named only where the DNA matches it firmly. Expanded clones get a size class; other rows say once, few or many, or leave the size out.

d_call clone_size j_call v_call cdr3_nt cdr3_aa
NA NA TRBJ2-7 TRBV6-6 TGTGCCAGCAGTTACTCGTCTTCGGGTTACGAGCAGTACTTC CASSYSSSGYEQYF
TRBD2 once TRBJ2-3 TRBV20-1 TGCAGGGTAGCGGGACCAGATACGCAGTATTTT CRVAGPDTQYF
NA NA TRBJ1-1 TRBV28 TGTGCCAGCATGGCCCTCAGGCGTCCTGAAGCTTTCTTT CASMALRRPEAFF
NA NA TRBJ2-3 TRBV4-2 TGTGCCAGCAGCCAAGACCTGGAGTGGGATACGCAGTATTTT CASSQDLEWDTQYF
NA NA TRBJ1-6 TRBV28 TGTGCCAGCAGTTTTATGGGGCTGTATTCACCCCTCCACTTT CASSFMGLYSPLHF
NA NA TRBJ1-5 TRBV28 TGTGCCAGCGAGGACGAGGACAGCCTAGAAGTTCAGCCCCAGCATTTT CASEDEDSLEVQPQHF
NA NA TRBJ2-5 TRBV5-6 TGTGCCAGCAGTTCCCGGACTCTCCAAGAGACCCAGTACTTC CASSSRTLQETQYF
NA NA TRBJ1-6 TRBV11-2 TGTGCCAGCAGCCAGACGGGGGGCTTCAATTCACCCCTCCACTTT CASSQTGGFNSPLHF
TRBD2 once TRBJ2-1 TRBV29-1 TGCAGCGTGGTAGCGGGAGTGTCCTACAATGAGCAGTTCTTC CSVVAGVSYNEQFF
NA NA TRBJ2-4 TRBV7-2 TGTGCCAGCAGCCGCCGGGACTCTGTAGCCAAAAACATTCAGTACTTC CASSRRDSVAKNIQYF
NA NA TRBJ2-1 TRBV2 TGTGCCAGCACCCTGCAAATCGGGGGGCTTGAGCGAGGGAACAATGAGCAGTTCTTC CASTLQIGGLERGNNEQFF
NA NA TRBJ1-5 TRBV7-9 TGTGCCAGCAGCTTACGGGATCAGCCCCAGCATTTT CASSLRDQPQHF
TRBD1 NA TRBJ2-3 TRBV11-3 TGTGCCAGCAGCCGACGGTACTATGGACAGGGGGAAGATACGCAGTATTTT CASSRRYYGQGEDTQYF
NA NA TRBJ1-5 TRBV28 TGTGGATCAACGGGAATCGGCAATCAGCCCCAGCATTTT CGSTGIGNQPQHF
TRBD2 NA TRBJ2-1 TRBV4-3 TGCGCCAGCAGCCAAGATCTAGCGGGGGGGAACTACAATGAGCAGTTCTTC CASSQDLAGGNYNEQFF
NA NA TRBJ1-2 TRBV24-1 TGTGCCACCAGTGCAGGGGCTGGGTATGGCTACACCTTC CATSAGAGYGYTF
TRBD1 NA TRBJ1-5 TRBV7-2 TGTGCCAGCAGCGCAGGGGGAACGCCCCAGCATTTT CASSAGGTPQHF
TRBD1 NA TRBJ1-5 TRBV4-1 TGCGCCAGCAGCTCCCGACAGGGGCCTCGCAGCAATCAGCCCCAGCATTTT CASSSRQGPRSNQPQHF
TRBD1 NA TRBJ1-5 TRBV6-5 TGTGCCAGCAGTTTCGACAGGGGATCGCTCCAGCCCCAGCATTTT CASSFDRGSLQPQHF
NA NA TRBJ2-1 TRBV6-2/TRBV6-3 TGTGCCAGCAGTTACGGCGCGGGGCCCTCCTACAATGAGCAGTTCTTC CASSYGAGPSYNEQFF
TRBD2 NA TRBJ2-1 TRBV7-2 TGTGCCAGCAGTTATAGCGGGGCCGAGCAGTTCTTC CASSYSGAEQFF
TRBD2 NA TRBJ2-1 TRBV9 TGTGCCAGCGGGACTAGCGGGCCTCCCCGCGATAATGAGCAGTTCTTC CASGTSGPPRDNEQFF
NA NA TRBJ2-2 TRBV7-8 TGTGCCAGCAGCTTCAGGGTACAGGGAGTCACCGGGGAGCTGTTTTTT CASSFRVQGVTGELFF
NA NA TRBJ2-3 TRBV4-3 TGCGCCAGCAGCTATACAGGGATCGGCACAGATACGCAGTATTTT CASSYTGIGTDTQYF
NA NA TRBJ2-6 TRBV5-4 TGTGCCAGCAGCTCCGACAGTCGCTCTGGGGCCAACGTCCTGACTTTC CASSSDSRSGANVLTF
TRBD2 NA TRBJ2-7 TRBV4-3 TGCGCCAGCAGCCAGTGGCGGGGGTCCTACGAGCAGTACTTC CASSQWRGSYEQYF
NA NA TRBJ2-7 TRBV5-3 TGTGCCAGAAGCTTGACAGGGACCTACGAGCAGTACTTC CARSLTGTYEQYF
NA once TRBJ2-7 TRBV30 TGTGCCTGGGTCGACAGCTCCTACGAGCAGTACTTC CAWVDSSYEQYF
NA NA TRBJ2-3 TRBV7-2 TGTGCCAGCAGCTCATTGGGAGCCGATACGCAGTATTTT CASSSLGADTQYF